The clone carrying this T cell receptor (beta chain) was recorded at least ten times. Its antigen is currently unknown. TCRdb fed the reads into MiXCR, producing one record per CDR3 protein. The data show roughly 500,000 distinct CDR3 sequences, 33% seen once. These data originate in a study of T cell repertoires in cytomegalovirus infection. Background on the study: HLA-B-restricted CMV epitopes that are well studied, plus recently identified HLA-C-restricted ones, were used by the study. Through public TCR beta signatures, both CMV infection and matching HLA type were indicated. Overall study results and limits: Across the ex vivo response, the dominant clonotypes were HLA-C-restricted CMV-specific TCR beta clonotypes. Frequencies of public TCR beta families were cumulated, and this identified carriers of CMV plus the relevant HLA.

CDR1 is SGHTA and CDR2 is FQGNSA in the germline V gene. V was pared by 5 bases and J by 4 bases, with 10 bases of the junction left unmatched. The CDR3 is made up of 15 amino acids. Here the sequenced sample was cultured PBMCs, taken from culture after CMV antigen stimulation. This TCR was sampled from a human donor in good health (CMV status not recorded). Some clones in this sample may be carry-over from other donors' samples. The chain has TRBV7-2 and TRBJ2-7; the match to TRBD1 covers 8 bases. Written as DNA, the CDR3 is TGTGCCAGCAGCATAGGGCCAGGGGGCGCGTACGAGCAGTACGTC. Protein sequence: CASSIGPGGAYEQYV.